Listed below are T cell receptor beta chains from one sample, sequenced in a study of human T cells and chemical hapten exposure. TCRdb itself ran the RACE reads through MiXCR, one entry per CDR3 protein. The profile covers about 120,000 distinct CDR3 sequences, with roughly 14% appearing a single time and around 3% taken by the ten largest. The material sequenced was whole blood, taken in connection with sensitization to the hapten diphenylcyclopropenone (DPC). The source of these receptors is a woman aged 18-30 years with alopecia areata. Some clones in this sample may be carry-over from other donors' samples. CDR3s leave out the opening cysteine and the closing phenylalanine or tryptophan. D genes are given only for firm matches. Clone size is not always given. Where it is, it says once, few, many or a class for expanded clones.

cdr3_aa: ATSDTGGRNQPQH; v_call: TRBV24-1; d_call: TRBD1; clone_size: .; j_call: TRBJ1-5
cdr3_aa: ASSFWGTTEAF; v_call: TRBV12-3/TRBV12-4; d_call: .; clone_size: many; j_call: TRBJ1-1
cdr3_aa: ASSQTLRGFSGNTIY; v_call: TRBV18; d_call: TRBD1; clone_size: few; j_call: TRBJ1-3
cdr3_aa: ASSFMDSPLGYT; v_call: TRBV7-9; d_call: .; clone_size: .; j_call: TRBJ1-2
cdr3_aa: ASSPGQSYEQY; v_call: TRBV5-4; d_call: TRBD1; clone_size: many; j_call: TRBJ2-7
cdr3_aa: SATGTANEQY; v_call: TRBV20-1; d_call: TRBD1; clone_size: many; j_call: TRBJ2-7
cdr3_aa: ASRFTEAF; v_call: TRBV6-4; d_call: .; clone_size: .; j_call: TRBJ1-1
cdr3_aa: ASSARWEKLF; v_call: TRBV7-6; d_call: .; clone_size: .; j_call: TRBJ1-4
cdr3_aa: AISESTGYGSGANVLT; v_call: TRBV10-3; d_call: .; clone_size: few; j_call: TRBJ2-6
cdr3_aa: ASSLSRRAGATGELF; v_call: TRBV28; d_call: .; clone_size: .; j_call: TRBJ2-2
cdr3_aa: ASSSSMNTEAF; v_call: TRBV7-3; d_call: .; clone_size: .; j_call: TRBJ1-1
cdr3_aa: ASSLVGTSGETQY; v_call: TRBV7-2; d_call: TRBD2; clone_size: many; j_call: TRBJ2-5
cdr3_aa: ASSLYSWRNTEAF; v_call: TRBV28; d_call: .; clone_size: .; j_call: TRBJ1-1
cdr3_aa: ASSSDTNYGYT; v_call: TRBV7-9; d_call: .; clone_size: many; j_call: TRBJ1-2
cdr3_aa: AISATSVGQPQH; v_call: TRBV10-3; d_call: .; clone_size: .; j_call: TRBJ1-5
cdr3_aa: ASSLRTGTTDTQY; v_call: TRBV5-6; d_call: TRBD1; clone_size: .; j_call: TRBJ2-3
cdr3_aa: ASSLSGRRETQY; v_call: TRBV7-3; d_call: .; clone_size: few; j_call: TRBJ2-5
cdr3_aa: ASSTLAGLTGELF; v_call: TRBV27; d_call: TRBD2; clone_size: .; j_call: TRBJ2-2
cdr3_aa: SVGERGTTDTQY; v_call: TRBV29-1; d_call: TRBD2; clone_size: .; j_call: TRBJ2-3
cdr3_aa: ASSPVGIVSTNEKLF; v_call: TRBV19; d_call: .; clone_size: few; j_call: TRBJ1-4
cdr3_aa: ASLITSGGTDTQY; v_call: TRBV18; d_call: TRBD2; clone_size: .; j_call: TRBJ2-3
cdr3_aa: ASSSSLDSHEQY; v_call: TRBV7-9; d_call: .; clone_size: once; j_call: TRBJ2-7
cdr3_aa: ASSLDRDRPPYEQY; v_call: TRBV7-9; d_call: TRBD1; clone_size: .; j_call: TRBJ2-7
cdr3_aa: ASSMGQGLSNQPQH; v_call: TRBV7-6; d_call: TRBD1; clone_size: .; j_call: TRBJ1-5
cdr3_aa: SVENDRRGSNEQF; v_call: TRBV29-1; d_call: .; clone_size: many; j_call: TRBJ2-1
cdr3_aa: ASSQEKLASLRETQY; v_call: TRBV4-1; d_call: .; clone_size: .; j_call: TRBJ2-5
cdr3_aa: ASSYSPFGTEAF; v_call: TRBV6-5; d_call: .; clone_size: once; j_call: TRBJ1-1
cdr3_aa: ASSYRGNTGELF; v_call: TRBV6-5; d_call: .; clone_size: few; j_call: TRBJ2-2
cdr3_aa: ASSQARGVSPLH; v_call: TRBV4-3; d_call: .; clone_size: many; j_call: TRBJ1-6
cdr3_aa: ASSVLAGAPYNEQF; v_call: TRBV7-9; d_call: TRBD2; clone_size: many; j_call: TRBJ2-1
cdr3_aa: ASSLGLAVETQY; v_call: TRBV11-2; d_call: TRBD2; clone_size: .; j_call: TRBJ2-5
cdr3_aa: ATSPMRPVFFYEQY; v_call: TRBV15; d_call: .; clone_size: .; j_call: TRBJ2-7
cdr3_aa: ASKDTSRAVYEQY; v_call: TRBV6-2/TRBV6-3; d_call: .; clone_size: .; j_call: TRBJ2-7
cdr3_aa: ASSMTGYSNQPQH; v_call: TRBV5-5; d_call: .; clone_size: .; j_call: TRBJ1-5
cdr3_aa: ASSQDGFAGTNEKLF; v_call: TRBV4-3; d_call: .; clone_size: .; j_call: TRBJ1-4
cdr3_aa: ASSIRGLSSYNEQF; v_call: TRBV19; d_call: .; clone_size: .; j_call: TRBJ2-1
cdr3_aa: ASSLARGYEQY; v_call: TRBV7-2; d_call: .; clone_size: .; j_call: TRBJ2-7
cdr3_aa: SGFTDTQY; v_call: TRBV29-1; d_call: .; clone_size: .; j_call: TRBJ2-3
cdr3_aa: ASSESLRSGYT; v_call: TRBV10-1; d_call: .; clone_size: .; j_call: TRBJ1-2
cdr3_aa: SASWPGTDTQY; v_call: TRBV20-1; d_call: .; clone_size: few; j_call: TRBJ2-3
cdr3_aa: ASSLTSGGAGEQF; v_call: TRBV7-9; d_call: TRBD2; clone_size: many; j_call: TRBJ2-1
cdr3_aa: ASSRLDQNTEAF; v_call: TRBV7-9; d_call: .; clone_size: many; j_call: TRBJ1-1
cdr3_aa: SVERDGFQQY; v_call: TRBV29-1; d_call: .; clone_size: .; j_call: TRBJ2-7
cdr3_aa: ASSSGYPLEQY; v_call: TRBV7-6; d_call: .; clone_size: few; j_call: TRBJ2-7
cdr3_aa: ASSEGGTRVNSPLH; v_call: TRBV2; d_call: .; clone_size: few; j_call: TRBJ1-6
cdr3_aa: ASSGGSTDTQY; v_call: TRBV9; d_call: .; clone_size: .; j_call: TRBJ2-3